This entry is about one T cell receptor (beta chain). Its antigen is unidentified. The CDR3 is 15 amino acids. Germline CDR1 is MNHNS and CDR2 is SASEGT. The junction had 13 bases not matched to a gene; V was cut back by 9 bases and J by 6 bases. This entry is derived from a study of identical twins. Study-level findings and limits: Out-of-frame alpha sequences that twins shared showed excess low generation probability. Fewer insertions marked abundant cord blood beta clonotypes; young adult naive trended weakly, memory not at all.

Unique molecular identifiers were in the cDNA, with template-switch universal primer binding. From the 5' RACE reads, TCRdb called clonotypes with MiXCR, one entry per CDR3 protein. There are a few hundred thousand distinct CDR3 sequences in the sample; about 13% occur only once, and 4% lies in the top ten. These data were likewise used in another study, on yellow fever vaccine responses in identical twins.

The gene calls are TRBV6-1 and TRBJ2-1; 8 nucleotides align to TRBD2. Sequencing input: memory (CD45RO+) T cells sorted from blood. The receptor was isolated from a woman aged 18-29 years in good health. CDR3 DNA: TGTGCCAGTCGACCCGGGGGGGGCCAAACCAATGAGCAGTTCTTC. It specifies CASRPGGGQTNEQFF.